The rows below give T cell receptor beta chains drawn from one sample of a study of T cell changes during pregnancy in multiple sclerosis. The table came from immunoSEQ multiplex PCR; TCRdb's copy has only in-frame clones and leaves some out. Here the sample spans roughly 100,000 clones, 92% being singletons. This material consisted of peripheral blood, taken after pregnancy. The receptors come from a female donor with multiple sclerosis, enrolled in a pregnancy study. Both conserved end residues are part of each CDR3. A D gene is named only where the DNA matches it firmly. Size tells how often a clone was seen (once, few, many) or the class of an expanded clone, and some rows leave it out.

d_gene: .
j_gene: TRBJ2-5
abundance: few
v_gene: TRBV29-1
CDR3aa: CSVEKGWTRGRETQYF
CDR3nt: TGCAGCGTTGAGAAGGGCTGGACAAGGGGTCGAGAGACCCAGTACTTC

d_gene: .
j_gene: TRBJ1-6
abundance: .
v_gene: TRBV6-1
CDR3aa: CASSSGTPGRSPLHF
CDR3nt: TGTGCCAGCAGTTCGGGAACCCCCGGGCGATCACCCCTCCACTTT

d_gene: .
j_gene: TRBJ1-2
abundance: once
v_gene: TRBV16
CDR3aa: CASSQSWGRYYGYTF
CDR3nt: TGTGCCAGCAGCCAATCGTGGGGGCGTTACTATGGCTACACCTTC

d_gene: TRBD1
j_gene: TRBJ2-1
abundance: .
v_gene: TRBV6-4
CDR3aa: CACKLTDRDNEQFF
CDR3nt: TGTGCCTGCAAGCTTACGGACAGGGACAATGAGCAGTTCTTC

d_gene: TRBD1
j_gene: TRBJ1-1
abundance: .
v_gene: TRBV19
CDR3aa: CASSIVPGQGAEAFF
CDR3nt: TGTGCCAGTAGTATCGTCCCGGGGCAGGGGGCTGAAGCTTTCTTT

d_gene: .
j_gene: TRBJ2-7
abundance: .
v_gene: TRBV5-5
CDR3aa: CASSLAGGPSYEQYF
CDR3nt: TGTGCCAGCAGCTTGGCCGGGGGTCCCTCCTACGAGCAGTACTTC

d_gene: TRBD2
j_gene: TRBJ2-1
abundance: once
v_gene: TRBV7-9
CDR3aa: CASSFLAGGFDEQFF
CDR3nt: TGTGCCAGCAGCTTTTTAGCGGGGGGGTTTGATGAGCAGTTCTTC

d_gene: TRBD1
j_gene: TRBJ1-1
abundance: few
v_gene: TRBV2
CDR3aa: CASGTGFGTEAFF
CDR3nt: TGTGCCAGCGGGACAGGGTTTGGTACTGAAGCTTTCTTT

d_gene: .
j_gene: TRBJ1-2
abundance: .
v_gene: TRBV5-1
CDR3aa: CASSLGVATSNYGYTF
CDR3nt: TGCGCCAGCAGCTTGGGGGTCGCGACTTCTAACTATGGCTACACCTTC

d_gene: .
j_gene: TRBJ2-1
abundance: .
v_gene: TRBV5-1
CDR3aa: CASSLANDRGNEQFF
CDR3nt: TGCGCCAGCAGCTTGGCCAATGATAGGGGGAATGAGCAGTTCTTC

d_gene: .
j_gene: TRBJ1-2
abundance: .
v_gene: TRBV5-1
CDR3aa: CASSSLGDPYGYTF
CDR3nt: TGCGCCAGCAGCTCCTTAGGGGATCCCTATGGCTACACCTTC

d_gene: TRBD1
j_gene: TRBJ1-2
abundance: .
v_gene: TRBV6-1
CDR3aa: CASRGTPGQGDGYTF
CDR3nt: TGTGCCAGCAGGGGAACTCCGGGACAGGGAGATGGCTACACCTTC

d_gene: TRBD1
j_gene: TRBJ1-3
abundance: .
v_gene: TRBV28
CDR3aa: CASSLTGTRNTIYF
CDR3nt: TGTGCCAGCAGTCTGACAGGGACCCGAAACACCATATATTTT

d_gene: .
j_gene: TRBJ2-7
abundance: .
v_gene: TRBV29-1
CDR3aa: CSGVKEAVLGLTYEQYF
CDR3nt: TGCAGCGGAGTGAAGGAAGCGGTACTCGGTCTCACCTACGAGCAGTACTTC

d_gene: .
j_gene: TRBJ2-3
abundance: once
v_gene: TRBV10-3
CDR3aa: CAARLGSSTDTQYF
CDR3nt: TGTGCCGCGAGACTAGGGTCTAGCACAGATACGCAGTATTTT

d_gene: TRBD1
j_gene: TRBJ2-5
abundance: .
v_gene: TRBV7-2
CDR3aa: CASSSDRGPGETQYF
CDR3nt: TGTGCCAGCAGCTCGGACAGGGGCCCCGGTGAGACCCAGTACTTC

d_gene: TRBD2
j_gene: TRBJ2-5
abundance: .
v_gene: TRBV5-1
CDR3aa: CASRIAGGGPPWETQYF
CDR3nt: TGCGCCAGCAGAATAGCGGGAGGAGGTCCGCCATGGGAGACCCAGTACTTC

d_gene: .
j_gene: TRBJ1-1
abundance: .
v_gene: TRBV7-8
CDR3aa: CASSLAAGITEAFF
CDR3nt: TGTGCCAGCAGCTTAGCTGCAGGGATCACTGAAGCTTTCTTT

d_gene: TRBD2
j_gene: TRBJ2-7
abundance: .
v_gene: TRBV4-1
CDR3aa: CASSQEWGLAGEQYF
CDR3nt: TGCGCCAGCAGCCAAGAGTGGGGACTAGCAGGCGAGCAGTACTTC

d_gene: TRBD2
j_gene: TRBJ2-1
abundance: .
v_gene: TRBV15
CDR3aa: CATFSSGTSGLISYNEQFF
CDR3nt: TGTGCCACTTTTTCTTCCGGGACTAGCGGGTTAATCTCCTACAATGAGCAGTTCTTC

d_gene: .
j_gene: TRBJ1-5
abundance: .
v_gene: TRBV28
CDR3aa: CASSPRGEAVRNQPQHF
CDR3nt: TGTGCCAGCAGTCCTCGAGGGGAGGCTGTGAGGAATCAGCCCCAGCATTTT

d_gene: TRBD2
j_gene: TRBJ2-2
abundance: .
v_gene: TRBV5-1
CDR3aa: CASSPGTSGGAAFTGELFF
CDR3nt: TGCGCCAGCAGTCCCGGGACTAGCGGGGGGGCCGCCTTTACCGGGGAGCTGTTTTTT

d_gene: TRBD1
j_gene: TRBJ1-2
abundance: .
v_gene: TRBV6-1
CDR3aa: CASSPSGGIYGYTF
CDR3nt: TGTGCCAGCAGCCCTTCAGGGGGGATCTATGGCTACACCTTC

d_gene: .
j_gene: TRBJ2-7
abundance: .
v_gene: TRBV6-1
CDR3aa: CATLAETSYEQYF
CDR3nt: TGTGCCACCTTAGCGGAGACCTCCTACGAGCAGTACTTC

d_gene: TRBD1
j_gene: TRBJ1-1
abundance: .
v_gene: TRBV19
CDR3aa: CASSSQGATEAFF
CDR3nt: TGTGCCAGTAGTTCACAGGGGGCCACTGAAGCTTTCTTT

d_gene: TRBD2
j_gene: TRBJ2-7
abundance: .
v_gene: TRBV9
CDR3aa: CASSRGTSVYEQYF
CDR3nt: TGTGCCAGCAGCCGAGGGACTAGCGTCTACGAGCAGTACTTC

d_gene: .
j_gene: TRBJ1-5
abundance: once
v_gene: TRBV6-1
CDR3aa: CASSELRASNQPQHF
CDR3nt: TGTGCCAGCAGTGAACTCAGGGCCAGCAATCAGCCCCAGCATTTT

d_gene: .
j_gene: TRBJ1-2
abundance: .
v_gene: TRBV30
CDR3aa: CAWSPLSSPQPRGESYGYTF
CDR3nt: TGTGCCTGGAGTCCTCTATCTTCCCCCCAACCCCGGGGGGAAAGCTATGGCTACACCTTC

d_gene: .
j_gene: TRBJ1-5
abundance: once
v_gene: TRBV7-6
CDR3aa: CASSPAVGVISNQPQHF
CDR3nt: TGTGCCAGCAGCCCGGCGGTAGGGGTGATAAGCAATCAGCCCCAGCATTTT

d_gene: TRBD1
j_gene: TRBJ2-3
abundance: .
v_gene: TRBV9
CDR3aa: CASSARGLVTGRGTDTQYF
CDR3nt: TGTGCCAGCAGTGCCAGGGGGCTCGTAACAGGACGGGGCACAGATACGCAGTATTTT

d_gene: TRBD2
j_gene: TRBJ2-1
abundance: .
v_gene: TRBV30
CDR3aa: CALPGGRNEQFF
CDR3nt: TGTGCCTTACCGGGGGGGAGGAATGAGCAGTTCTTC

d_gene: .
j_gene: TRBJ2-5
abundance: .
v_gene: TRBV7-9
CDR3aa: CASSLATGTQETQYF
CDR3nt: TGTGCCAGCAGCTTGGCCACCGGGACTCAAGAGACCCAGTACTTC

d_gene: .
j_gene: TRBJ1-4
abundance: .
v_gene: TRBV18
CDR3aa: CASSPPNYPNEKLFF
CDR3nt: TGTGCCAGCTCACCGCCCAACTACCCTAATGAAAAACTGTTTTTT

d_gene: .
j_gene: TRBJ1-2
abundance: .
v_gene: TRBV2
CDR3aa: CASSDAGDTF
CDR3nt: TGTGCCAGCAGTGATGCAGGGGACACCTTC

d_gene: .
j_gene: TRBJ1-5
abundance: .
v_gene: TRBV9
CDR3aa: CASSVEGVPNQPQHF
CDR3nt: TGTGCCAGCAGCGTAGAGGGGGTTCCCAATCAGCCCCAGCATTTT

d_gene: .
j_gene: TRBJ2-2
abundance: .
v_gene: TRBV30
CDR3aa: CAWAVSLNTGELFF
CDR3nt: TGTGCCTGGGCCGTTAGTCTAAACACCGGGGAGCTGTTTTTT

d_gene: TRBD1
j_gene: TRBJ2-7
abundance: .
v_gene: TRBV10-3
CDR3aa: CATRETGGYEQYF
CDR3nt: TGTGCCACCCGGGAGACAGGGGGCTACGAGCAGTACTTC

d_gene: .
j_gene: TRBJ2-4
abundance: .
v_gene: TRBV5-1
CDR3aa: CASSLAVREGAGSKNIQYF
CDR3nt: TGCGCCAGCAGCTTGGCCGTCCGGGAGGGGGCTGGGTCCAAAAACATTCAGTACTTC

d_gene: .
j_gene: TRBJ1-3
abundance: .
v_gene: TRBV4-2
CDR3aa: CASSQAGASGNTIYF
CDR3nt: TGTGCCAGCAGCCAAGCAGGGGCTTCTGGAAACACCATATATTTT